The sequence of this T cell receptor beta chain was determined in a study of control samples from healthy donors and cancer patients. Trimming took 0 bases from V and 11 from J, leaving 10 bases between them. There are 12 residues in the CDR3. Germline V gene data show CDR1 as WNHNN and CDR2 as SYGVQD (reference sequence). Libraries were prepared by immunoSEQ multiplex PCR; TCRdb keeps only in-frame clonotypes and omits some of them. The sample contains about 120,000 clones, around 90% of which appear only once. This receptor was obtained from an older woman in good health. Sample: blood. The gene calls are TRBV10-1 and TRBJ1-1; no firm D call. This chain's CDR3 is CASSESGLGAFF. DNA of the CDR3: TGCGCCAGCAGTGAGTCAGGCCTTGGGGCTTTCTTT.